A selection of T cell receptor beta chains follows, all from one sample in a study of shared clonotypes between healthy human individuals. Profiled with immunoSEQ multiplex PCR; TCRdb holds only in-frame clones, not every one. Seen here are millions of clones, approximately 94% observed once, and the top ten hold approximately 1.7%. Sequenced: naive CD8+ T cells from PBMCs. These receptors all come from a man between 18 and 29 years old in good health. Some clones in this sample may be carry-over from other donors' samples. Each CDR3 is given with its conserved first and last residue. The D gene is left open where the match is weak. Size is omitted from some rows. Given values are once, few, many or a class for expanded clones.

cdr3_aa v_call d_call j_call clone_size
CASSPPGSSYEQYF TRBV5-4 NA TRBJ2-7 NA
CASRPLSGSSYEQYF TRBV28 TRBD2 TRBJ2-7 NA
CSVEDLSMNTEAFF TRBV29-1 NA TRBJ1-1 NA
CASSQGGAPDTQYF TRBV5-4 TRBD1 TRBJ2-3 NA
CAISGIAGTSVFGEQYF TRBV10-3 TRBD2 TRBJ2-7 NA
CASSSGQNNVPQHF TRBV7-8 NA TRBJ1-5 NA
CASSLVPNLGAQQNIQYF TRBV11-2 NA TRBJ2-4 NA
CASRIGLKAFF TRBV19 NA TRBJ1-1 NA
CASSALAAGTNTGELFF TRBV7-3 TRBD2 TRBJ2-2 NA
CASSIDYGVGGTFYEQYF TRBV19 NA TRBJ2-7 NA
CASIPVYEQYF TRBV14 NA TRBJ2-7 NA
CASSRAGTRLYNEQFF TRBV11-2 NA TRBJ2-1 NA
CASRPGYDRADRTPSYEQYF TRBV28 TRBD1 TRBJ2-7 NA
CASSPRSDAYNEQFF TRBV6-1 NA TRBJ2-1 NA
CASSSRTGGTFNEQFF TRBV4-1 TRBD1 TRBJ2-1 NA
CASSLSGRKADTQYF TRBV27 NA TRBJ2-3 NA
CASSLGQGVSGNTIYF TRBV28 TRBD1 TRBJ1-3 NA
CASTISGEAKNIQYF TRBV27 TRBD2 TRBJ2-4 once
CASSQDAPQGEDEKLFF TRBV4-3 NA TRBJ1-4 NA
CASSVGGSGEQYF TRBV9 NA TRBJ2-7 NA
CASSLNNQETQYF TRBV7-7 NA TRBJ2-5 NA
CATSRGTGGWSEKLFF TRBV15 TRBD1 TRBJ1-4 NA
CARSLSWDRGRFKWNTIYF TRBV5-3 TRBD1 TRBJ1-3 NA
CASSQDTEDHLGTGELFF TRBV4-1 NA TRBJ2-2 NA
CASSLPGQSYGYTF TRBV7-9 NA TRBJ1-2 NA
CASSQSGGTGGWGDYEQYF TRBV4-2 TRBD1 TRBJ2-7 NA
CASSDRQWQLQHF TRBV6-5 NA TRBJ1-5 NA
CASSSPAGTSGSSTDTQYF TRBV7-9 TRBD2 TRBJ2-3 NA
CASSPMRLAGGPLNTGELFF TRBV28 TRBD2 TRBJ2-2 NA
CASSHTAGGTEAFF TRBV4-3 TRBD1 TRBJ1-1 NA
CASASNTEAFF TRBV28 NA TRBJ1-1 NA
CASSLDFTLEGDGYTF TRBV7-9 NA TRBJ1-2 once
CASSQDNPTGYGYTF TRBV4-2 TRBD1 TRBJ1-2 NA
CASSPPGGSTDTQYF TRBV7-9 NA TRBJ2-3 NA
CATRPGAASTDTQYF TRBV10-2 NA TRBJ2-3 NA
CASTSEGLIWETQYF TRBV6-5 NA TRBJ2-5 NA
CASSAGHISSYNEQFF TRBV6-6 NA TRBJ2-1 NA
CASSHRQGRELFF TRBV4-3 TRBD1 TRBJ1-4 NA
CSALRGQDSSYEQYF TRBV29-1 TRBD1 NA NA
CATLRTQEPQETQYF TRBV10-3 NA TRBJ2-5 NA
CASRFGRGEETQYF TRBV7-8 NA TRBJ2-5 NA
CASSIAGLRNEQFF TRBV19 NA TRBJ2-1 NA
CASSWPSGRRLDEQFF TRBV7-9 TRBD2 TRBJ2-1 NA
CASSQETGYVVSYGYTF TRBV4-1 TRBD1 TRBJ1-2 NA
CATSRAPEGDRGHGYTF TRBV15 TRBD1 TRBJ1-2 once
CASSLKGGSYNEQFF TRBV7-9 NA TRBJ2-1 NA
CASSHYGTSGYEQYF TRBV7-9 TRBD2 TRBJ2-7 NA
CASSRHARRETSDEQFF TRBV4-3 TRBD2 TRBJ2-1 NA